Listed here is a single TCR beta chain. Its specificity is not known. Germline CDR1 and CDR2: SEHNR and FQNEAQ (reference sequence). V shed 7 bases and J shed 6 bases, with 12 bases lying between them. The CDR3 covers 12 residues. The data derive from a study of cytomegalovirus exposure and HLA in healthy donors. Study observations and caveats: TCR beta chains numbering more than 150 were designated cytomegalovirus-associated. According to a later analysis, most TCR beta chains associated with CMV appeared HLA-restricted.

In the PCR, 60 Vbeta and 13 Jbeta primers were used. Libraries were prepared by immunoSEQ multiplex PCR; TCRdb keeps only in-frame clonotypes and omits some of them. The top ten hold 2.5% to 3% of the sample, which has a few hundred thousand clones, approximately 78% seen once. The specimen sequenced was PBMCs. The origin of this receptor is a man aged 30-40 years in good health and CMV-seronegative. This rearrangement joins TRBV7-9 to TRBJ1-1; a possible D gene is TRBD1 (6 bases). The CDR3 here is CASIKQGPEAFF. The CDR3 bases are TGTGCCAGCATCAAACAGGGACCTGAAGCTTTCTTT.